The TCR beta chain described here comes from a study of cytomegalovirus exposure and HLA in healthy donors. As to this clone: Its antigen remains unknown.

The germline V gene encodes CDR1 LNHDA and CDR2 SQIVND (reference sequence). The CDR3 spans 15 residues. Trimming took off 6 bases at V and 4 bases at J, with 18 bases between the two ends. Whole-study results and caveats: A later analysis reportedly found fewer N-insertions in an Asian-associated ancestry cluster than the roughly 680-donor mean. Previously analyzed data showed that most TCR beta V segments were productive at a frequency of about 90% or about 30%. The records held CMV serostatus as the only immune exposure information. The study carried out a later analysis of TCR beta sequences. It associated about 15,000 of them with specific HLA alleles at a false discovery rate of 0.05.

PCR amplification relied on 60 Vbeta primers (plus 13 Jbeta primers). The table came from immunoSEQ multiplex PCR; TCRdb's copy has only in-frame clones and leaves some out. The table records 120,000 or so clones, around 73% of them present only once. Source material: PBMCs. The clonotype was recovered from a man in his thirties or forties in good health and CMV-seropositive. The chain uses TRBV19 and TRBJ2-5, with D maybe TRBD2 (7 bases). CDR3 coding DNA: TGTGCCAGTAGCCCCTGGGGAGGGGGGCTAGAGACCCAGTACTTC. Translating it yields CASSPWGGGLETQYF.